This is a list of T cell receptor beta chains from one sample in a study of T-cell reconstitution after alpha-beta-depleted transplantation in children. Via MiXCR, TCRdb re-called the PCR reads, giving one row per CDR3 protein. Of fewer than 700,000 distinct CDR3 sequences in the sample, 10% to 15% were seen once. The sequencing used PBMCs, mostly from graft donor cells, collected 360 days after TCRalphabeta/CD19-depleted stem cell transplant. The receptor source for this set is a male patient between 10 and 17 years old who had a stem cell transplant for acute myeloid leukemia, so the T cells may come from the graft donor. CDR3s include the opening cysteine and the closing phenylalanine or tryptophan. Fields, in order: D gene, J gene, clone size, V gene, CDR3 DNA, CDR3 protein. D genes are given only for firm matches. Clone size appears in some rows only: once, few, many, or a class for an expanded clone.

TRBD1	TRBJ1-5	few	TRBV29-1	TGCAGCGTTAAGGGGACAGGGGTTGAGAATCAGCCCCAGCATTTT	CSVKGTGVENQPQHF
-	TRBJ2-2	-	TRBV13	TGTGCCAGCAGCTTATTTGGGGGAGACACCGGGGAGCTGTTTTTT	CASSLFGGDTGELFF
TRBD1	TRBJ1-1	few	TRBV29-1	TGCAGCGCCTGGACAGGTGCGGCTTTCTTT	CSAWTGAAFF
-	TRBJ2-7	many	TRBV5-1	TGCGCCAGCAGCCCCCCCGGGGTAGCGCAGGACTACGAGCAGTACTTC	CASSPPGVAQDYEQYF
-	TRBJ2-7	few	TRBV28	TGTGCCGTGGGGACGGACGCCTACGAGCAGTACTTC	CAVGTDAYEQYF
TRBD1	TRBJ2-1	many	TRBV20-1	TGCAGTGCTAGACGCGCCCAGGGGGCTATCTACAATGAGCAGTTCTTC	CSARRAQGAIYNEQFF
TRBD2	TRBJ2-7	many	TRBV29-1	TGCAGCGTTGAGGGGGGACTAGCGGGAGGATACGAGCAGTACTTC	CSVEGGLAGGYEQYF
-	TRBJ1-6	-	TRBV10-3	TGTGCCATCGGGGCTGCATCAGTCTCTTATAATTCACCCCTCCACTTT	CAIGAASVSYNSPLHF
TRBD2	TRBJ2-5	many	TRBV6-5	TGTGCCAGCAGTTACTCCTATAGCGGGCAATACCAAGAGACCCAGTACTTC	CASSYSYSGQYQETQYF
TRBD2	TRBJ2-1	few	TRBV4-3	TGCGCCAGCAGCCAAGATTATCGCGGGAGATCCTACAATGAGCAGTTCTTC	CASSQDYRGRSYNEQFF
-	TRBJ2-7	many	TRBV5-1	TGCGCCAGCAGCTACGGGGTGAGCTCCTACGAGCAGTACTTC	CASSYGVSSYEQYF
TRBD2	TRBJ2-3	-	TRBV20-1	TGCAGTGCTAGAGCTCGACGGCTAGCGGACACAGATACGCAGTATTTT	CSARARRLADTDTQYF
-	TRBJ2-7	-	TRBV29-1	TGCAGCGTTGTAGCGCGGGCCAGGCTGCTTAGCTCCTACGAGCAGTACTTC	CSVVARARLLSSYEQYF